Listed below are T cell receptor beta chains from one sample, sequenced in a study of blood T cell repertoires in COVID-19. Method: immunoSEQ multiplex PCR; TCRdb's copy keeps in-frame clones and lacks some. The profile shows under 250,000 clones, 84% of them singletons. Sample: PBMCs or T cells enriched from blood (not recorded which). The receptors stem from a man aged 55 to 70 who had recovered from COVID-19. Each CDR3 is given with its conserved first and last residue. D genes are given only for firm matches.

cdr3_aa j_call v_call d_call
CASSPRQGNTEAFF TRBJ1-1 TRBV7-3 TRBD1
CASSLALTGLWETQYF TRBJ2-5 TRBV7-9 TRBD1
CASSLVSGGTDTQYF TRBJ2-3 TRBV7-2 .
CASSESYANEQFF TRBJ2-1 TRBV2 .
CASRKAGGNEKLFF TRBJ1-4 TRBV7-2 .
CASSLDSTGGGETQYF TRBJ2-5 TRBV5-4 TRBD2
CASSYTGTAPLDTQYF TRBJ2-3 TRBV7-3 TRBD1
CASSYSPGRVYEQYF TRBJ2-7 TRBV6-5 .
CASSSGASDTQYF TRBJ2-3 TRBV6-6 .
CASSSTRGTEAFF TRBJ1-1 TRBV4-3 .
CASRVTGAPNQPQHF TRBJ1-5 TRBV19 TRBD1
CATSREGMGHQPQHF TRBJ1-5 TRBV15 .
CASSPLSFGGGNSPLHF TRBJ1-6 TRBV18 .
CASSLGQSDTEAFF TRBJ1-1 TRBV7-9 .
CAWSVRDRGYSTNEKLFF TRBJ1-4 TRBV30 TRBD1
CASRGPGTGIDEQFF TRBJ2-1 TRBV2 TRBD1
CSVDLAGDSKNIQYF TRBJ2-4 TRBV29-1 TRBD2
CASSQEAWEGAFF TRBJ1-1 TRBV4-1 .
CASSLRGAAYGYTF TRBJ1-2 TRBV11-2 .
CASSTYRGGYNQPQHF TRBJ1-5 TRBV6-2/TRBV6-3 TRBD1
CSARDERGYTF TRBJ1-2 TRBV20-1 .
CASSVGLAGLWWETQYF TRBJ2-5 TRBV9 TRBD2
CSVVRDRTYEQYF TRBJ2-7 TRBV29-1 TRBD1
CASSLRGPAGHNEKLFF TRBJ1-4 TRBV11-2 .
CASSLDRQGAYGYTF TRBJ1-2 TRBV7-2 TRBD1
CSVGRQGAIYGYTF TRBJ1-2 TRBV29-1 TRBD1
CASRLYVGSPLHF TRBJ1-6 TRBV19 .
CASSQDWPTRQNNEQFF TRBJ2-1 TRBV4-1 .
CASSQMTGVDTQYF TRBJ2-3 TRBV11-3 TRBD1
CASSQEVTGGQETQYF TRBJ2-5 TRBV4-3 .
CASSFPAGSDTQYF TRBJ2-3 TRBV7-2 TRBD2
CASTRLGGTYNEQFF TRBJ2-1 TRBV19 TRBD2
CASSQAWLGGRGYTF TRBJ1-2 TRBV3-1/TRBV3-2 .
CASSLSYEQYF TRBJ2-7 TRBV7-2 .
CASSFIPSGGDNEQFF TRBJ2-1 TRBV7-2 TRBD2
CASSDRGLKTYNEQFF TRBJ2-1 TRBV6-1 .
CASSVNSNQPQHF TRBJ1-5 TRBV7-6 .
CASSLSASGGALYNEQFF TRBJ2-1 TRBV7-2 TRBD2
CATSRGKGANTEAFF TRBJ1-1 TRBV15 .
CASSLYGDRNTEAFF TRBJ1-1 TRBV7-9 .
CASSSWTGANYPQPQHF TRBJ1-5 TRBV2 TRBD1
CASSLGDRRPEAFF TRBJ1-1 TRBV7-9 TRBD1
CASSPNRGEQFF TRBJ2-1 TRBV3-1/TRBV3-2 .
CATSDPNRGSYGYTF TRBJ1-2 TRBV24-1 TRBD1
CASRLGGATEAFF TRBJ1-1 TRBV7-2 .
CASSYGSLGTEAFF TRBJ1-1 TRBV6-5 .
CASRVQGSFGELFF TRBJ2-2 TRBV11-2 .
CATEGTGGLFNEQFF TRBJ2-1 TRBV10-3 TRBD1
CASRNTGGFGELFF TRBJ2-2 TRBV5-6 TRBD1
CASSLVGAANEKLFF TRBJ1-4 TRBV5-6 .
CASSPRGPSNYGYTF TRBJ1-2 TRBV11-2 .
CASSQEGTGANTDTQYF TRBJ2-3 TRBV4-3 TRBD1
CASSEAGQIEKAFF TRBJ1-1 TRBV2 TRBD1
CASSLSLADTGELFF TRBJ2-2 TRBV7-2 TRBD2
CASSSSSAGGETQYF TRBJ2-5 TRBV7-8 .
CSVDNSGAGYNEQFF TRBJ2-1 TRBV29-1 TRBD2
CASSYLDYGLNEQFF TRBJ2-1 TRBV6-2/TRBV6-3 .
CASRMDSHYGYTF TRBJ1-2 TRBV6-5 .
CASSPLSGGGNSPLHF TRBJ1-6 TRBV18 TRBD1